The clone carrying this T cell receptor beta chain was recorded once. Its antigen is currently unknown. This CDR3 spans 16 amino acids. CDR1 and CDR2 (germline): SGHTA, FQGNSA. With 5 bases removed from V and 0 bases from J, the gap between germline ends came to 16 bases. The treatment is: roughly 11-day PBMC culture with coronavirus spike peptide pools or control peptides (ViraFEST assay). Fresh IL-2 medium was used to replace half of the medium on days 3 and 7. Cultured CD4+ T-cell DNA underwent Oncomine TCR Beta short-read sequencing. Via MiXCR, TCRdb re-called the PCR reads, giving one row per CDR3 protein. The sample lists under 20,000 distinct CDR3 sequences, 40% to 55% occurring once. These data belong to a study of vaccination and CD4 T cells after COVID-19. Across the whole study: Median time from second vaccine dose to sampling was approximately 69 days (14 to 241).

This sequence originates from a human donor who had recovered from COVID-19. The sequenced sample was CD4+ T cells from blood, cultured in vitro, obtained after SARS-CoV-2 vaccination. The V call is TRBV7-2, the J call TRBJ1-2, with unresolved D. For the CDR3, the DNA is TGTGCCAGCAGCCAACACGTTGACACGGCTAACTATGGCTACACCTTC. This sequence encodes CASSQHVDTANYGYTF.